This paragraph covers one T cell receptor beta chain sequence. What it binds is not known. Naive CD8 populations comprised CD45RO-negative cells positively selected for CCR7, excluding terminally differentiated effector memory CD45RA+ cells. There were only Caucasian adults among the donors, and all lived in Nashville, Tennessee. V was pared by 0 bases and J by 2 bases, with 2 bases of the junction left unmatched. The germline V gene encodes CDR1 SGHRS and CDR2 YFSETQ. The CDR3 has 14 amino acids. The sample originates from a study of shared clonotypes between healthy human individuals. Notes on the study in general: Limited genetic and exposure-history diversity came from having few donors.

Investigators spread the genomic DNA of each subset evenly over several immunoSEQ plates. Generated by immunoSEQ multiplex PCR, the TCRdb table keeps only in-frame clones and is missing some. The table records 600,000 or so clones, 98% of them present only once. Sample: naive CD8+ T cells sorted from blood. V gene TRBV5-1 combines with J gene TRBJ2-7, with 7 positions matching TRBD1. The sequence derives from a man aged 25-45 years in good health. CDR3 loop: CASSLGDRPYEQYF. The CDR3 DNA reads TGCGCCAGCAGCTTGGGGGACAGACCCTACGAGCAGTACTTC.